This entry concerns a single TCR beta chain. The data originate from a study of T-cell reconstitution after alpha-beta-depleted transplantation in children. The CDR3 length is 18 residues. CDR1 and CDR2 (germline): MNHEY, SVGEGT. V shed 1 base and J shed 0 bases, with 15 bases lying between them. Construction of the TCRbeta library involved unique molecular identifiers. TCRdb recomputed calls from the PCR reads with MiXCR, one row per CDR3 protein. This table holds 45,000 or so distinct CDR3 sequences, around half found once. The sequenced sample was peripheral blood, obtained before TCRalphabeta/CD19-depleted stem cell transplant. The chain recombines TRBV6-2 or TRBV6-3 with TRBJ1-4; TRBD1 might be the D (6 bases). The receptor was isolated from a boy younger than two with SCID, due to receive a stem cell transplant. As DNA, the CDR3 is TGTGCCAGCAGTTACTTTCTGGGACACCCTGCAACTAATGAAAAACTGTTTTTT. Its translation is CASSYFLGHPATNEKLFF.